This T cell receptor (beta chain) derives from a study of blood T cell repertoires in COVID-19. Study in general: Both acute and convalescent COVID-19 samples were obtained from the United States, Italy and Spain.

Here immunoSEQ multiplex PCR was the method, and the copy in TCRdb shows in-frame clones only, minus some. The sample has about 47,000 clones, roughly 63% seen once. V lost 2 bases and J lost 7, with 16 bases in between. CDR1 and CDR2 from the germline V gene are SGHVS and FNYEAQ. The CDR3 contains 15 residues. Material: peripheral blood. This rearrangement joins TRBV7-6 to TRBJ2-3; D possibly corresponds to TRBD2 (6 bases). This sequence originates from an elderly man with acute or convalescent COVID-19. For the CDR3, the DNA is TGTGCCAGCAGCTTAACGGGAGTGCCTGGAAATACGCAGTATTTT. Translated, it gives CASSLTGVPGNTQYF. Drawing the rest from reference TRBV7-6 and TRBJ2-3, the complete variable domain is GAGVSQSPRYKVTKRGQDVALRCDPISGHVSLYWYRQALGQGPEFLTYFNYEAQQDKSGLPNDRFSAERPEGSISTLTIQRTEQRDSAMYRCASSLTGVPGNTQYFGPGTRLTVL.